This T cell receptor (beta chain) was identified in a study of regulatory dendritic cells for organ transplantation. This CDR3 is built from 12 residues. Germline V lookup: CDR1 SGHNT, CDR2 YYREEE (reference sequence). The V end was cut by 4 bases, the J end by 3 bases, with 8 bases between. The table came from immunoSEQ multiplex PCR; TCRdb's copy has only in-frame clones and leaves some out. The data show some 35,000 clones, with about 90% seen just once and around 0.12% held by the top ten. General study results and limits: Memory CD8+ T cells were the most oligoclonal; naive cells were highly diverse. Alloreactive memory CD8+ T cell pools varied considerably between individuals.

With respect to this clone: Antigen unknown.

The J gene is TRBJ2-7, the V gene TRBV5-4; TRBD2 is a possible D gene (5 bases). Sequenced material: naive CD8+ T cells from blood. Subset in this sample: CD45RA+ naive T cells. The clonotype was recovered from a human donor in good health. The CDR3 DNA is TGTGCCAGCAGCATTGGAGGCTACGAGCAGTACTTC. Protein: CASSIGGYEQYF.